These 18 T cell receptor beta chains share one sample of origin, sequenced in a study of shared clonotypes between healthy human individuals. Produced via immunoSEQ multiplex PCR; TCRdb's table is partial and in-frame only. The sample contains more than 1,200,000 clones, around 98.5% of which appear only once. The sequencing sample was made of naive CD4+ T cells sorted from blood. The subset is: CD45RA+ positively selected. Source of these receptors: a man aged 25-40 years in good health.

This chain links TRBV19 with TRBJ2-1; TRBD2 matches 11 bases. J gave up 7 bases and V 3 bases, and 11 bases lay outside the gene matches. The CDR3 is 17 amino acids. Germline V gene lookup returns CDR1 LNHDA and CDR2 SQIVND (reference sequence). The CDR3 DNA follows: TGTGCCAGTAGTATTGTCTTAGCGGGAGGGCCTCATAATGAGCAGTTCTTC. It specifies CASSIVLAGGPHNEQFF.

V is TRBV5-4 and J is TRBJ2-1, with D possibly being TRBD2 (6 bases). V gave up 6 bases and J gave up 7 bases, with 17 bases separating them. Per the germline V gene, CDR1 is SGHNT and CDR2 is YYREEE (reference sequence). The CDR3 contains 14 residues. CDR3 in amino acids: CASNPRDSDNEQFF. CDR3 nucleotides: TGTGCCAGCAACCCGCGGGACTCCGATAATGAGCAGTTCTTC.

CDR3 region: CASSHGPPVTGELFF. The CDR3 nucleotides are TGTGCCAGCAGCCACGGACCGCCGGTTACCGGGGAGCTGTTTTTT. The rearrangement joins TRBV11-3 to TRBJ2-2; D gene unclear. Trimming removed 5 bases from V and 5 bases from J, with 15 bases in between. CDR1 is SGHNT and CDR2 is YENEEA in the germline V gene. This CDR3 has 15 amino acids.

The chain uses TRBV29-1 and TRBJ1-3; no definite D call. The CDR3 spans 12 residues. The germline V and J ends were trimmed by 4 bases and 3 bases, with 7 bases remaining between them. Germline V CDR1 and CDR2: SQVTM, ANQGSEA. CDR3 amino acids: CSVVEDGNTIYF. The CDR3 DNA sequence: TGCAGCGTTGTCGAAGATGGAAACACCATATATTTT.

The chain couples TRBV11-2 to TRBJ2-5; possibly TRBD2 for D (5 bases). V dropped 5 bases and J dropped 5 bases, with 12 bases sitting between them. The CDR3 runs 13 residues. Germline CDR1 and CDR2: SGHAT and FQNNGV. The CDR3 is CASSTGYRETQYF. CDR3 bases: TGTGCCAGCAGCACGGGGTACCGCGAGACCCAGTACTTC.

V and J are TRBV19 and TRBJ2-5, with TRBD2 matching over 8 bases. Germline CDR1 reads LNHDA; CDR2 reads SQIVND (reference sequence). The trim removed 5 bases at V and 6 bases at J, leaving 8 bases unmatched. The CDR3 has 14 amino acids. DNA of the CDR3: TGTGCCAGTAGTCCAACCGGGGGGGCGAAGACCCAGTACTTC. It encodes CASSPTGGAKTQYF.

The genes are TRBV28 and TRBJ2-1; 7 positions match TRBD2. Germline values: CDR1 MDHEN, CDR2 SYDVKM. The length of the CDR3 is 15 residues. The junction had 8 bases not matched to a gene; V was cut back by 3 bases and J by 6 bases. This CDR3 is CASSFPGTTINEQFF. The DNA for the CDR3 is TGTGCCAGCAGTTTCCCCGGGACTACCATCAATGAGCAGTTCTTC. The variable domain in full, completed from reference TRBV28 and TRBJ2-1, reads DVKVTQSSRYLVKRTGEKVFLECVQDMDHENMFWYRQDPGLGLRLIYFSYDVKMKEKGDIPEGYSVSREKKERFSLILESASTNQTSMYLCASSFPGTTINEQFFGPGTRLTVL.

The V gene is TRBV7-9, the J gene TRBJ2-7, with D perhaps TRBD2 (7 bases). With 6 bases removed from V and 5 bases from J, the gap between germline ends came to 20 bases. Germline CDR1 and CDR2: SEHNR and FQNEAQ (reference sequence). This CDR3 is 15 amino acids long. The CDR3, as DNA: TGTGCCAGCAGGCTCAGCGGGACACCACGGGACGAGCAGTACTTC. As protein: CASRLSGTPRDEQYF. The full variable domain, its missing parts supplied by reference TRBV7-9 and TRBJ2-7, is DTGVSQNPRHKITKRGQNVTFRCDPISEHNRLYWYRQTLGQGPEFLTYFQNEAQLEKSRLLSDRFSAERPKGSFSTLEIQRTEQGDSAMYLCASRLSGTPRDEQYFGPGTRLTVT.

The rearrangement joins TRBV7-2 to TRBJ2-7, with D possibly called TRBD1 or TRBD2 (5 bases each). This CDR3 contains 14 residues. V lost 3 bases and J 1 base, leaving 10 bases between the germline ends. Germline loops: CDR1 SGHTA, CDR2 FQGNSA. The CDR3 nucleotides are TGTGCCAGCAGCTTCGGGACCGTGTCCTACGAGCAGTACTTC. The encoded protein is CASSFGTVSYEQYF.

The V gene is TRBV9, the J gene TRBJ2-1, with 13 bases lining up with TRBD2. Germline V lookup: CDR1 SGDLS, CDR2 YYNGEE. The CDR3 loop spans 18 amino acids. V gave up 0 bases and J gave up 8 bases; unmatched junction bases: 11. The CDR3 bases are TGTGCCAGCAGCGTAGGGACTAGCGGGAGCCGTATGGGATATGAGCAGTTCTTC. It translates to CASSVGTSGSRMGYEQFF.

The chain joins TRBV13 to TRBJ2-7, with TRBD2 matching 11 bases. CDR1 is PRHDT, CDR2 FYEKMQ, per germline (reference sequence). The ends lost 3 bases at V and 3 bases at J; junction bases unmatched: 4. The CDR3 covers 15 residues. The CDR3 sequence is CASSFGLAGDYEQYF. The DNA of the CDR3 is TGTGCCAGCAGCTTCGGACTAGCGGGTGACTACGAGCAGTACTTC.

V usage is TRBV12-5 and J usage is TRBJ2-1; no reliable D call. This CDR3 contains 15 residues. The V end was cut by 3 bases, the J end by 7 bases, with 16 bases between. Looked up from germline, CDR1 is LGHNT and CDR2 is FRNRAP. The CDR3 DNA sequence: TGTGCTAGTGGTTTCTTCAGCCTAACAAGAAATGAGCAGTTCTTC. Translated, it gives CASGFFSLTRNEQFF.

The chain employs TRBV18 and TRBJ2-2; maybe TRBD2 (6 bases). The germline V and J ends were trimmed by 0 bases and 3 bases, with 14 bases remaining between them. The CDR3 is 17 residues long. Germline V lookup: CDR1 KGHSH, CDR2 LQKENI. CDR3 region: CASSPPVRGGDTGELFF. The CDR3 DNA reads TGTGCCAGCTCACCACCGGTTAGGGGAGGCGACACCGGGGAGCTGTTTTTT.

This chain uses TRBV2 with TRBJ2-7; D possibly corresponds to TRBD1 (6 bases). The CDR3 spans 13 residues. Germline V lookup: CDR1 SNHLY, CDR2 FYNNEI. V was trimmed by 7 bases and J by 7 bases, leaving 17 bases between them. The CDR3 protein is CASTRVGAGEQYF. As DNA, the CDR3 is TGTGCCAGCACCCGGGTGGGGGCAGGGGAGCAGTACTTC. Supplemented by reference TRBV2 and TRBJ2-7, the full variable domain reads EPEVTQTPSHQVTQMGQEVILRCVPISNHLYFYWYRQILGQKVEFLVSFYNNEISEKSEIFDDQFSVERPDGSNFTLKIRSTKLEDSAMYFCASTRVGAGEQYFGPGTRLTVT.

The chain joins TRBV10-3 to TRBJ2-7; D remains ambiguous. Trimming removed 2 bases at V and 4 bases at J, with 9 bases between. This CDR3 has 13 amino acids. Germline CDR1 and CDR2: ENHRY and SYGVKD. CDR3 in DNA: TGTGCCATCAGTGAGCGAGGAACTTACGAGCAGTACTTC. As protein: CAISERGTYEQYF.

In nucleotides, the CDR3 is TGTGCCAGCAGCCTGGTCAGGGCTGTTGCCGGTACGCAGTATTTT. As protein: CASSLVRAVAGTQYF. The chain couples TRBV6-5 to TRBJ2-3; D is perhaps TRBD1 (5 bases). The V gene's germline CDR1 is MNHEY and CDR2 SVGAGI. The length of the CDR3 is 15 residues. Trimming shortened V by 6 bases and J by 8 bases, and 21 bases separated the two germline ends.

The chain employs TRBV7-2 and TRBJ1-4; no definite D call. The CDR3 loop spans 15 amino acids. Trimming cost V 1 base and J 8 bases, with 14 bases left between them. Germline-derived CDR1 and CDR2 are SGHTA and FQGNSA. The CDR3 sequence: CASSLGSEPREKLFF. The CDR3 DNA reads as TGTGCCAGCAGCTTAGGTTCGGAGCCTCGGGAAAAACTGTTTTTT. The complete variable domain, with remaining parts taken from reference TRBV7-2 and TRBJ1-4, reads GAGVSQSPSNKVTEKGKDVELRCDPISGHTALYWYRQSLGQGLEFLIYFQGNSAPDKSGLPSDRFSAERTGGSVSTLTIQRTQQEDSAVYLCASSLGSEPREKLFFGSGTQLSVL.

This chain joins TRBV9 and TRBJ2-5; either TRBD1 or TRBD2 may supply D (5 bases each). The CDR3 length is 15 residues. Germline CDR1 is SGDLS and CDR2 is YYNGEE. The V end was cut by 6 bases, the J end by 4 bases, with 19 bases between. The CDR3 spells CASNRDGGLGETQYF. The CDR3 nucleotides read TGTGCCAGCAACCGGGATGGGGGATTGGGAGAGACCCAGTACTTC.